The clone carrying this T cell receptor (beta chain) was counted a single time. This specimen comes from a study of CD8 T cells in Susac syndrome. After extraction with the RNeasy kit, about 0.45 to 1 ug of the RNA was reverse transcribed using random hexamers. The immunoSEQ assay covered 54 Vbeta and 13 Jbeta segments for CDR3. One entry per CDR3 protein results from TCRdb running MiXCR on the immunoSEQ multiplex PCR reads. The sample includes approximately 110,000 distinct CDR3 sequences, about 93% of them seen just once. The receptor was isolated from a human donor in good health. Sequencing was performed on CD4+ T cells from PBMCs.

This chain's CDR3 is CAISEPGRGPGKNIQYF. In DNA form, the CDR3 reads TGTGCCATCAGTGAACCGGGGCGCGGGCCGGGGAAAAACATTCAGTACTTC. This sequence joins TRBV10-3 and TRBJ2-4, with D perhaps matching TRBD1 or TRBD2 (5 bases each). V was clipped by 3 bases and J by 4 bases, with 19 bases between them. Germline CDR1 ENHRY, CDR2 SYGVKD. The CDR3 covers 17 residues.